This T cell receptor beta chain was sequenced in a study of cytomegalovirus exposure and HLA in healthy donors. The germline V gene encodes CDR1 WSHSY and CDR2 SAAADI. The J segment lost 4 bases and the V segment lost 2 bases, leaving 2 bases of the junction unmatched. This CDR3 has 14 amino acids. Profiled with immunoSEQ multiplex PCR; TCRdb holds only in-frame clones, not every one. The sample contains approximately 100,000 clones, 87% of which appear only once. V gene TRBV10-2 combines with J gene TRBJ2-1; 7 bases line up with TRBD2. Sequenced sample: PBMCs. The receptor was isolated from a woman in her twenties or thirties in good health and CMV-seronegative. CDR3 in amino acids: CASSEASGYNEQFF. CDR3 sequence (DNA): TGCGCCAGCAGTGAGGCTAGCGGATACAATGAGCAGTTCTTC.